The subject of this entry is one T cell receptor beta chain. Its antigen is not identified. One junction end disagrees with the germline gene, perhaps due to a read error. The entry originates in a study of T cell repertoires in cytomegalovirus infection. Study in general: The authors used CMV epitopes that were HLA-C-restricted (recently identified) and HLA-B-restricted (well studied). Indications came from public TCR beta signatures; they pointed to CMV infection and to a matching HLA type.

One entry per CDR3 protein, called by TCRdb with MiXCR from the reads. The table lists about 770,000 distinct CDR3 sequences, 25% to 35% of them singletons, with roughly 13% in the top ten. Notes on the study in general: The study found HLA-C-restricted CMV-specific TCR beta clonotypes dominating the ex vivo response.

Here the sequenced sample was cultured CD8+ T cells from PBMCs, taken from culture after CMV antigen stimulation. The sequence came from a human donor in good health (CMV status not recorded). Some clones in this sample may be carry-over from other donors' samples.

CDR3 protein: CAGSLTLMVNYGYTF. CDR3 in DNA: TGTGCCGGCAGCCTTACGCTAATGGTCAACTATGGCTACACCTTC. V is TRBV7-2 and J is TRBJ1-2; D is unclear. Germline CDR1 is SGHTA and CDR2 is FQGNSA. The CDR3 has 15 amino acids.